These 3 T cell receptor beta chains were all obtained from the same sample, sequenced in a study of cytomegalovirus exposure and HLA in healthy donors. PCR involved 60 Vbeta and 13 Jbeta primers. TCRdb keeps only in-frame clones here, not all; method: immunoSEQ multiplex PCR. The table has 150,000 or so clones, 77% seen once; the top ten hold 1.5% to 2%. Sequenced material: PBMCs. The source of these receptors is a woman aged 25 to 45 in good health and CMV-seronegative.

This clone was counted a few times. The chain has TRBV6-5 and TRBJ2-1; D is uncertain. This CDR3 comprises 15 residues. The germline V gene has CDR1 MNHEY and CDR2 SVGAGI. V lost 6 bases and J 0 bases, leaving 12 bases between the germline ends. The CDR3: CASSKNPGSYNEQFF. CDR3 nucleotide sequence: TGTGCCAGCAGCAAGAACCCCGGCTCCTACAATGAGCAGTTCTTC.

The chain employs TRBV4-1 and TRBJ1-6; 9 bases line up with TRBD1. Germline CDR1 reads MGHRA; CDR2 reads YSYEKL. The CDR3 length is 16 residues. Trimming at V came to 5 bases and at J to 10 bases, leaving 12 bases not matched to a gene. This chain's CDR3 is CASSRFAGQGRSPLHF. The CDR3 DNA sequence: TGCGCCAGCAGCAGATTTGCGGGACAGGGTCGGTCACCCCTCCACTTT.

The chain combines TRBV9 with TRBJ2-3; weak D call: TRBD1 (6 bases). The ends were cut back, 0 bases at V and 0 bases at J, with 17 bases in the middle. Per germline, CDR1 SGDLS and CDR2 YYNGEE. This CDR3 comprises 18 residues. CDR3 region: CASSVDRATSSSTDTQYF. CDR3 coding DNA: TGTGCCAGCAGCGTAGACAGGGCCACCTCCTCTAGCACAGATACGCAGTATTTT.